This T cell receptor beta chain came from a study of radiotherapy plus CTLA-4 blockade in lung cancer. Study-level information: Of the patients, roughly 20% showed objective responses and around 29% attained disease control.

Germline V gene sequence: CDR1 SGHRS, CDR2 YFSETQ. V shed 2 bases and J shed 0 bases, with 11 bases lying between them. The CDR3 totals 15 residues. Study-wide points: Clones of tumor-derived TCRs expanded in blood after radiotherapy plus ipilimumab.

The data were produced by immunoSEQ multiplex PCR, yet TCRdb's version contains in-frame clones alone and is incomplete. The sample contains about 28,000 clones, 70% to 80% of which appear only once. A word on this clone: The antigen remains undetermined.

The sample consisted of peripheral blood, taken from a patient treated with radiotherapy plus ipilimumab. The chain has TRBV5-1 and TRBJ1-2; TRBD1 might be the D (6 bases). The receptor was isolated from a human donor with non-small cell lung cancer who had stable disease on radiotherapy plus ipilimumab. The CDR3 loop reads CASSLEGGANYGYTF. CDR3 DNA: TGCGCCAGCAGCTTAGAAGGGGGAGCTAACTATGGCTACACCTTC.